The entry below gives a single T cell receptor (beta chain) sequence along with its context. This sample is drawn from a study of blood T cell repertoires in COVID-19. The V gene's germline CDR1 is SGHTA and CDR2 FQGNSA. This CDR3 is 15 amino acids long. Losses at the gene ends were 8 bases for V and 2 bases for J; bases not matched to a gene: 8. Repertoires were generated with immunoSEQ multiplex PCR, while TCRdb's copy carries only in-frame clones and drops some. The data contain some 74,000 clones, approximately 80% of them singletons. The receptor was isolated from a woman of 80 years or more with active or convalescent COVID-19. This chain links TRBV7-2 with TRBJ2-1, with 8 bases that match TRBD2. Sequencing input: peripheral blood. This CDR3 reads CASSAGDYAYNEQFF. The CDR3 DNA follows: TGTGCCAGCTCAGCGGGAGATTACGCCTACAATGAGCAGTTCTTC.